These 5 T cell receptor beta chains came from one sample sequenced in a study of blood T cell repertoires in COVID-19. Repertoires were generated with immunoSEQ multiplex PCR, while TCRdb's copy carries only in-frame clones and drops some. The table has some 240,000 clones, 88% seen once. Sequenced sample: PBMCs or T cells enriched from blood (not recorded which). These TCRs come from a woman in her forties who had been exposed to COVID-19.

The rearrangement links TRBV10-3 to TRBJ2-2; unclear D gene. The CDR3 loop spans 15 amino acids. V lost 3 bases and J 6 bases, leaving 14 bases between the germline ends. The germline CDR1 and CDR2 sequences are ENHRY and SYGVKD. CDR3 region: CAISDPRRVPGELFF. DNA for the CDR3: TGTGCCATCAGTGACCCTCGACGGGTACCCGGGGAGCTGTTTTTT.

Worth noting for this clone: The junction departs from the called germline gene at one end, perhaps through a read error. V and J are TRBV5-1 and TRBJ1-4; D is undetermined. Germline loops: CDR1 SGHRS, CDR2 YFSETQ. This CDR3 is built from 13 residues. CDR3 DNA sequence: TGTGCCAGCAGCGGAGGCGGGGATGAAAAACTGTTTTTT. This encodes CASSGGGDEKLFF.

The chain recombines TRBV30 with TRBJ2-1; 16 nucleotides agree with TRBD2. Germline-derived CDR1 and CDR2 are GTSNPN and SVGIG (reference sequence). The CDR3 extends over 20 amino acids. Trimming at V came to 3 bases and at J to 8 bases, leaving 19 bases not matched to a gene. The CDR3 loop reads CAWRPTPGLAGGPAFYEQFF. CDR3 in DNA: TGTGCCTGGAGACCAACTCCGGGACTAGCGGGAGGGCCTGCCTTTTATGAGCAGTTCTTC.

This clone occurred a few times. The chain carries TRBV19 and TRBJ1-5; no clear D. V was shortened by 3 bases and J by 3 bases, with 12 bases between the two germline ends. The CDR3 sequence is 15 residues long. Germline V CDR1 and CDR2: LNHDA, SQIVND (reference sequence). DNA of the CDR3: TGTGCCAGTAGTATTCCAGGAGGGCCCAATCAGCCCCAGCATTTT. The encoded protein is CASSIPGGPNQPQHF.

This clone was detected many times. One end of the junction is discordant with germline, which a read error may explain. The chain's CDR3 is CASSSGQADNEQFF. The CDR3 DNA reads as TGTGCCAGCAGCTCGGGACAGGCGGACAATGAGCAGTTCTTC. The J gene is TRBJ2-1, the V gene TRBV5-1; TRBD1 agrees at 8 bases. Germline CDR1 SGHRS, CDR2 YFSETQ. CDR3 length equals 14 residues.